A selection of T cell receptor beta chains follows, all from one sample in a study of radiation and T cells in renal cell carcinoma. TCRdb's copy holds only in-frame clones and misses some; the assay was immunoSEQ multiplex PCR. This sample has 100,000 to 150,000 clones, with approximately 90% found just once. The source material was blood, sampled from a patient whose treatment included radiotherapy and nephrectomy. Source of these receptors: a woman in her seventies with renal cell carcinoma. Each CDR3 is given with its conserved first and last residue. Each record gives: CDR3 DNA, CDR3 protein, D gene, clone size, J gene, V gene. A D gene is named only where the DNA matches it firmly. Size values are once, few and many counts, or a class for expanded clones, and some rows have none.

CDR3nt: TGCAGCGTTGGGACGGACTATAGCAATCAGCCCCAGCATTTT; CDR3aa: CSVGTDYSNQPQHF; d_gene: .; abundance: .; j_gene: TRBJ1-5; v_gene: TRBV29-1
CDR3nt: TGTGCCAGCAGCTTAGGGCTAGCGGGGGGCGAAGATACGCAGTATTTT; CDR3aa: CASSLGLAGGEDTQYF; d_gene: TRBD2; abundance: .; j_gene: TRBJ2-3; v_gene: TRBV7-2
CDR3nt: TGTGCCAGCAGCCCCGAGGCGGGGGTAAGGGGAACTGAAGCTTTCTTT; CDR3aa: CASSPEAGVRGTEAFF; d_gene: .; abundance: .; j_gene: TRBJ1-1; v_gene: TRBV7-3
CDR3nt: TGCGCCAGCAGCCTGGACGGGGTTGCTGGAAACACCATATATTTT; CDR3aa: CASSLDGVAGNTIYF; d_gene: .; abundance: once; j_gene: TRBJ1-3; v_gene: TRBV5-1
CDR3nt: TGTGCCAGCTCACCAGGGACAGGGGTAGGGTCACCCCTCCACTTT; CDR3aa: CASSPGTGVGSPLHF; d_gene: TRBD1; abundance: few; j_gene: TRBJ1-6; v_gene: TRBV18
CDR3nt: TGTGCCAGTAGTATAGATCGGGGGAACACTGAAGCTTTCTTT; CDR3aa: CASSIDRGNTEAFF; d_gene: .; abundance: once; j_gene: TRBJ1-1; v_gene: TRBV19
CDR3nt: TGTGCCAGCAGCGAAACAAACACTGAAGCTTTCTTT; CDR3aa: CASSETNTEAFF; d_gene: .; abundance: .; j_gene: TRBJ1-1; v_gene: TRBV7-9
CDR3nt: TGTGCCACCAGCAGAGCCGGGAGCTCCTACGAGCAGTACTTC; CDR3aa: CATSRAGSSYEQYF; d_gene: .; abundance: .; j_gene: TRBJ2-7; v_gene: TRBV15
CDR3nt: TGTGCCACAAGGACGGCAGCAGACACTGAAGCTTTCTTT; CDR3aa: CATRTAADTEAFF; d_gene: .; abundance: .; j_gene: TRBJ1-1; v_gene: TRBV10-3
CDR3nt: TGCGCCAGCAGCCCCGATCTCGGGGACGGCTACACCTTC; CDR3aa: CASSPDLGDGYTF; d_gene: .; abundance: .; j_gene: TRBJ1-2; v_gene: TRBV4-3
CDR3nt: TGCGCCAGCCGTAAGCCGGGAACTGAAGCTTTCTTT; CDR3aa: CASRKPGTEAFF; d_gene: .; abundance: .; j_gene: TRBJ1-1; v_gene: TRBV10-1
CDR3nt: TGTGCCAGCAGCTCCAAAATTGGGGGAAGCAGAGAGACCCAGTACTTC; CDR3aa: CASSSKIGGSRETQYF; d_gene: .; abundance: .; j_gene: TRBJ2-5; v_gene: TRBV7-9
CDR3nt: TGTGCCAGCAGCCAAATAGCGGGTGGCTACACCTTC; CDR3aa: CASSQIAGGYTF; d_gene: .; abundance: .; j_gene: TRBJ1-2; v_gene: TRBV7-9
CDR3nt: TGTGCCAGCAGTCATCCCCGGACCCCCGCGGGGGATACGCAGTATTTT; CDR3aa: CASSHPRTPAGDTQYF; d_gene: .; abundance: .; j_gene: TRBJ2-3; v_gene: TRBV25-1
CDR3nt: TGTGCCAGCGGCCGAGAGGACGGTAGCACAGATACGCAGTATTTT; CDR3aa: CASGREDGSTDTQYF; d_gene: .; abundance: .; j_gene: TRBJ2-3; v_gene: TRBV2
CDR3nt: TGTGCCAGCAGTCCCAGTCGTGTCTTGAGCAATCAGCCCCAGCATTTT; CDR3aa: CASSPSRVLSNQPQHF; d_gene: .; abundance: .; j_gene: TRBJ1-5; v_gene: TRBV28
CDR3nt: TGTGCCAGCATGACCTATGGCTACACCTTC; CDR3aa: CASMTYGYTF; d_gene: .; abundance: .; j_gene: TRBJ1-2; v_gene: TRBV2
CDR3nt: TGTGCCAGCAGTTCCAGTATCCCGCGTAGCAATCAGCCCCAGCATTTT; CDR3aa: CASSSSIPRSNQPQHF; d_gene: .; abundance: .; j_gene: TRBJ1-5; v_gene: TRBV27
CDR3nt: TGTGCCAGCTCACCCCAGAAAGCTGGGGCCAACGTCCTGACTTTC; CDR3aa: CASSPQKAGANVLTF; d_gene: .; abundance: .; j_gene: TRBJ2-6; v_gene: TRBV18
CDR3nt: TGTGCCAGTAAAGGGACAGGGCACACCGGGGAGCTGTTTTTT; CDR3aa: CASKGTGHTGELFF; d_gene: TRBD1; abundance: .; j_gene: TRBJ2-2; v_gene: TRBV19
CDR3nt: TGTGCCAGCAGCTTAGATGGGGCCCGACAAGAGACCCAGTACTTC; CDR3aa: CASSLDGARQETQYF; d_gene: .; abundance: .; j_gene: TRBJ2-5; v_gene: TRBV7-2
CDR3nt: TGTGCCAGCGCACAGCTTAGTGGAGGCTACACCTTC; CDR3aa: CASAQLSGGYTF; d_gene: .; abundance: .; j_gene: TRBJ1-2; v_gene: TRBV6-5
CDR3nt: TGTGCCAGCACCACCGGGACTAGCCGAAGGAATGAGCAGTTCTTC; CDR3aa: CASTTGTSRRNEQFF; d_gene: TRBD2; abundance: .; j_gene: TRBJ2-1; v_gene: TRBV7-2
CDR3nt: TGCAGCGTTGAAGCTGGGAGCACTGAAGCTTTCTTT; CDR3aa: CSVEAGSTEAFF; d_gene: .; abundance: few; j_gene: TRBJ1-1; v_gene: TRBV29-1
CDR3nt: TGCAGCGTTACCCGAAGTACCTACGAGCAGTACTTC; CDR3aa: CSVTRSTYEQYF; d_gene: .; abundance: .; j_gene: TRBJ2-7; v_gene: TRBV29-1
CDR3nt: TGTGCCAGCAGCTTAGCCCAGGGAGCCTCCTACAATGAGCAGTTCTTC; CDR3aa: CASSLAQGASYNEQFF; d_gene: .; abundance: .; j_gene: TRBJ2-1; v_gene: TRBV7-2
CDR3nt: TGTGCCAGCAGTTCGGGAGTGACTGAAGCTTTCTTT; CDR3aa: CASSSGVTEAFF; d_gene: .; abundance: once; j_gene: TRBJ1-1; v_gene: TRBV6-1
CDR3nt: TGTGCCAGCAGTCCCGGGAGACAGATGAACACTGAAGCTTTCTTT; CDR3aa: CASSPGRQMNTEAFF; d_gene: .; abundance: .; j_gene: TRBJ1-1; v_gene: TRBV28
CDR3nt: TGTGCCAGCAGCTTGGATCAAAATTATGGCTACACCTTC; CDR3aa: CASSLDQNYGYTF; d_gene: .; abundance: few; j_gene: TRBJ1-2; v_gene: TRBV5-6
CDR3nt: TGTGCCAGCAGCCAATTAGCGGGGGCCAAGGACATTCAGTACTTC; CDR3aa: CASSQLAGAKDIQYF; d_gene: TRBD2; abundance: .; j_gene: TRBJ2-4; v_gene: TRBV14
CDR3nt: TGTGCCAGTAGTGTAGGCGGGGGGTTTGAGCAGTTCTTC; CDR3aa: CASSVGGGFEQFF; d_gene: TRBD2; abundance: .; j_gene: TRBJ2-1; v_gene: TRBV19
CDR3nt: TGTGCCAGCAGCACCGGGACGGTGGGACCCGAGCAGTACTTC; CDR3aa: CASSTGTVGPEQYF; d_gene: .; abundance: .; j_gene: TRBJ2-7; v_gene: TRBV7-9
CDR3nt: TGTGCCAGCAGTATCGGGACCCCCGCCGACGAGCGGTACTTC; CDR3aa: CASSIGTPADERYF; d_gene: .; abundance: once; j_gene: TRBJ2-7; v_gene: TRBV27
CDR3nt: TGTGCCAGCAGCCCGCCTGGCCCCCCAAGCACAGATACGCAGTATTTT; CDR3aa: CASSPPGPPSTDTQYF; d_gene: .; abundance: .; j_gene: TRBJ2-3; v_gene: TRBV5-4
CDR3nt: TGTGCCAGCAGTGTCACAGATACGCAGTATTTT; CDR3aa: CASSVTDTQYF; d_gene: .; abundance: once; j_gene: TRBJ2-3; v_gene: TRBV6-1
CDR3nt: TGTGCCAGCAGCCCCGGGTTTCAAGAGACCCAGTACTTC; CDR3aa: CASSPGFQETQYF; d_gene: .; abundance: .; j_gene: TRBJ2-5; v_gene: TRBV5-4
CDR3nt: TGTGCCAGCAGCTTGTTGGCCCGTATGCAAGAGACCCAGTACTTC; CDR3aa: CASSLLARMQETQYF; d_gene: .; abundance: .; j_gene: TRBJ2-5; v_gene: TRBV5-6
CDR3nt: TGTGCCAGCAGCCTTATACCAGGGGTAGCGTATGGCTACACCTTC; CDR3aa: CASSLIPGVAYGYTF; d_gene: .; abundance: few; j_gene: TRBJ1-2; v_gene: TRBV5-6
CDR3nt: TGTGCCAGTAGTCCCGACAGGGAATACGAGCAGTACTTC; CDR3aa: CASSPDREYEQYF; d_gene: TRBD1; abundance: .; j_gene: TRBJ2-7; v_gene: TRBV19
CDR3nt: TGTGCCAGCAGCTCCCTTACATCCAATAATGAGCAGTTCTTC; CDR3aa: CASSSLTSNNEQFF; d_gene: .; abundance: .; j_gene: TRBJ2-1; v_gene: TRBV11-2
CDR3nt: TGTGCCACAGCACCTAGCGGGGGGTTATACGAGCAGTACTTC; CDR3aa: CATAPSGGLYEQYF; d_gene: TRBD2; abundance: .; j_gene: TRBJ2-7; v_gene: TRBV6-1
CDR3nt: TGTGCCAGCAGCGCTCTAGGAGGGGCCTTGGGAGATACGCAGTATTTT; CDR3aa: CASSALGGALGDTQYF; d_gene: .; abundance: .; j_gene: TRBJ2-3; v_gene: TRBV9
CDR3nt: TGTGCCAGCAGATCGGACAGGGATGGCTACACCTTC; CDR3aa: CASRSDRDGYTF; d_gene: TRBD1; abundance: .; j_gene: TRBJ1-2; v_gene: TRBV7-6
CDR3nt: TGTGCCATCAGGCCAGACATGAACACTGAAGCTTTCTTT; CDR3aa: CAIRPDMNTEAFF; d_gene: .; abundance: few; j_gene: TRBJ1-1; v_gene: TRBV10-3
CDR3nt: TGTGCCAGTATAGGGAGCTTTTTGACTGAAGCTTTCTTT; CDR3aa: CASIGSFLTEAFF; d_gene: .; abundance: .; j_gene: TRBJ1-1; v_gene: TRBV19
CDR3nt: TGTGCCAGCTCACCATTTATAGACTATGGCTACACCTTC; CDR3aa: CASSPFIDYGYTF; d_gene: .; abundance: .; j_gene: TRBJ1-2; v_gene: TRBV18
CDR3nt: TGTGCCAGTAGTATAAAAAGGGACACTGAAGCTTTCTTT; CDR3aa: CASSIKRDTEAFF; d_gene: .; abundance: .; j_gene: TRBJ1-1; v_gene: TRBV19
CDR3nt: TGTGCCAGCAGTTCTTCTAGTGCCTACAATGAGCAGTTCTTC; CDR3aa: CASSSSSAYNEQFF; d_gene: .; abundance: .; j_gene: TRBJ2-1; v_gene: TRBV7-8
CDR3nt: TGTGCCAGCTGCAACGCAGGGACTGGGGCCAACGTCCTGACTTTC; CDR3aa: CASCNAGTGANVLTF; d_gene: .; abundance: .; j_gene: TRBJ2-6; v_gene: TRBV27
CDR3nt: TGTGCCAGCTCACCAGACAGGGGGACGAACACTGAAGCTTTCTTT; CDR3aa: CASSPDRGTNTEAFF; d_gene: TRBD1; abundance: .; j_gene: TRBJ1-1; v_gene: TRBV18
CDR3nt: TGTGCCAGTAGTACAGGGGTTATCATGAACACTGAAGCTTTCTTT; CDR3aa: CASSTGVIMNTEAFF; d_gene: .; abundance: .; j_gene: TRBJ1-1; v_gene: TRBV19
CDR3nt: TGTGCCACCAGCACACGGGATAACTATGGCTACACCTTC; CDR3aa: CATSTRDNYGYTF; d_gene: .; abundance: .; j_gene: TRBJ1-2; v_gene: TRBV15
CDR3nt: TGTGCCAGCAGTCCCCGATCAGGGGGAGGCATTCAGTACTTC; CDR3aa: CASSPRSGGGIQYF; d_gene: .; abundance: once; j_gene: TRBJ2-4; v_gene: TRBV2